This TCR beta chain was sequenced for a study of blood T cell repertoires in COVID-19. This CDR3 spans 15 amino acids. V shed 5 bases and J shed 4 bases, with 12 bases lying between them. Germline V CDR1 and CDR2: SGHTA, FQGNSA. This table comes from immunoSEQ multiplex PCR, and its TCRdb copy is limited to in-frame clones, with some not included. The profile covers around 50,000 clones, with 93% appearing a single time and roughly 0.99% taken by the ten largest. The sample was peripheral blood. The chain links TRBV7-2 to TRBJ2-6; D is perhaps TRBD2 (5 bases). The sequence was obtained from a man in his 60s with COVID-19, enrolled during active disease. The CDR3 nucleotides are TGTGCCAGCAGCCTGCGGACTCCCGGGGCCAACGTCCTGACTTTC. Translation gives CASSLRTPGANVLTF.